One sample yielded the 10 T cell receptor beta chains listed below, sequenced in a study of T-cell memory formation after mild COVID-19. TCRdb called the 5' RACE reads again in MiXCR, with one record for every CDR3 protein. This table holds some 290,000 distinct CDR3 sequences, 16% found once. Source material: PBMCs or a T cell subset sorted from them (not recorded which). The source is a man aged 18 to 29 who had mild COVID-19 (a few samples of this study predate the infection). Cell type and time point are not known.

The CDR3 coding sequence is TGTGCCAGCAGCCCCGGGTGGGGCGTGAGGTCCAATGAGCAGTTCTTC. Translating gives CASSPGWGVRSNEQFF. The rearrangement links TRBV28 to TRBJ2-1, with D possibly matching TRBD1 (5 bases). Per the germline V gene, CDR1 is MDHEN and CDR2 is SYDVKM. V lost 6 bases and J 6 bases, leaving 21 bases between the germline ends. The CDR3 length is 16 residues.

The rearrangement links TRBV30 to TRBJ1-1; D possibly corresponds to TRBD1 (6 bases). Germline assignment: CDR1 GTSNPN and CDR2 SVGIG (reference sequence). V was clipped by 5 bases and J by 2 bases, with 18 bases between them. The CDR3 has 15 amino acids. The CDR3 nucleotides read TGTGCCTGGTTGAGTAAAGGGGGAAGCAACACTGAAGCTTTCTTT. Translation gives CAWLSKGGSNTEAFF. Full variable domain (outside the CDR3, taken from reference TRBV30 and TRBJ1-1): SQTIHQWPATLVQPVGSPLSLECTVEGTSNPNLYWYRQAAGRGLQLLFYSVGIGQISSEVPQNLSASRPQDRQFILSSKKLLLSDSGFYLCAWLSKGGSNTEAFFGQGTRLTVV.

Written as DNA, the CDR3 is TGTGCCAGCAAACCGGACGGCGTAAAGACCCAGTACTTC. This encodes CASKPDGVKTQYF. The chain combines TRBV27 with TRBJ2-5; no clear D. Trimming removed 7 bases from V and 6 bases from J, with 15 bases in between. The CDR3 loop spans 13 amino acids. Per germline, CDR1 MNHEY and CDR2 SMNVEV (reference sequence).

This clonotype was detected only a few times. The chain combines TRBV4-1 with TRBJ2-1; D perhaps matches TRBD2 (6 bases). The CDR3 contains 14 residues. V was shortened by 6 bases and J by 0 bases, with 9 bases between the two germline ends. CDR1 is MGHRA, CDR2 YSYEKL, per germline. CDR3 residues: CASRSRGSYNEQFF. CDR3 DNA: TGCGCCAGCAGGTCGCGGGGCTCCTACAATGAGCAGTTCTTC.

In this sample, this clonotype turned up a few times. The CDR3 spells CASSFAQQETQYF. The CDR3, as DNA: TGCGCCAGCAGCTTCGCGCAGCAAGAGACCCAGTACTTC. The gene calls are TRBV5-1 and TRBJ2-5; D remains ambiguous. Germline V lookup: CDR1 SGHRS, CDR2 YFSETQ. There are 13 residues in the CDR3. The V and J ends lost 2 bases and 2 bases respectively, with 7 bases between them.

This clonotype was seen more than once but under ten times. The genes are TRBV7-3 and TRBJ2-3; no definite D call. The CDR3 is 15 amino acids. Per the germline V gene, CDR1 is SGHTA and CDR2 is FQGTGA. The V end was cut by 4 bases, the J end by 2 bases, with 13 bases between. Written as DNA, the CDR3 is TGTGCCAGCAGCTATAACCTTAGCCCCACAGATACGCAGTATTTT. Amino acids: CASSYNLSPTDTQYF.

CDR3 protein: CASSLVGWGQFF. The DNA for the CDR3 is TGTGCCAGCAGCCTAGTGGGTTGGGGGCAGTTCTTC. This chain joins TRBV5-5 and TRBJ2-1, with D unclear. The germline V gene has CDR1 SGHKS and CDR2 YYEKEE (reference sequence). The CDR3 totals 12 residues. Trimming took off 4 bases at V and 12 bases at J, with 14 bases between the two ends.

In its sample, this clonotype was seen a few times. The CDR3 loop is CASSLTRGRVDEQFF. The DNA of the CDR3 is TGTGCCAGCAGCTTAACCAGGGGAAGGGTCGATGAGCAGTTCTTC. The chain links TRBV7-2 to TRBJ2-1; D is perhaps TRBD1 (6 bases). V lost 2 bases, J lost 8 bases, and 16 bases lay in between. CDR1 is SGHTA, CDR2 FQGNSA, per germline. The CDR3 loop spans 15 amino acids.

Only a few counts were recorded for this clonotype. CDR3 protein: CASSYTGWGTDTQYF. As DNA, the CDR3 is TGTGCCAGCAGTTACACGGGATGGGGCACAGATACGCAGTATTTT. The chain has TRBV6-5 and TRBJ2-3; perhaps TRBD2 as D (5 bases). CDR3 length equals 15 residues. Trimming took off 2 bases at V and 1 base at J, with 10 bases between the two ends. Germline V gene sequence: CDR1 MNHEY, CDR2 SVGAGI.

The V gene is TRBV7-2, the J gene TRBJ2-5; D not resolved. CDR1 is SGHTA and CDR2 is FQGNSA in the germline V gene. The CDR3 length is 13 residues. Trimming removed 2 bases at V and 1 base at J, with 5 bases between. The CDR3 DNA reads as TGTGCCAGCAGCTTAAAACGCCAAGAGACCCAGTACTTC. This encodes CASSLKRQETQYF.